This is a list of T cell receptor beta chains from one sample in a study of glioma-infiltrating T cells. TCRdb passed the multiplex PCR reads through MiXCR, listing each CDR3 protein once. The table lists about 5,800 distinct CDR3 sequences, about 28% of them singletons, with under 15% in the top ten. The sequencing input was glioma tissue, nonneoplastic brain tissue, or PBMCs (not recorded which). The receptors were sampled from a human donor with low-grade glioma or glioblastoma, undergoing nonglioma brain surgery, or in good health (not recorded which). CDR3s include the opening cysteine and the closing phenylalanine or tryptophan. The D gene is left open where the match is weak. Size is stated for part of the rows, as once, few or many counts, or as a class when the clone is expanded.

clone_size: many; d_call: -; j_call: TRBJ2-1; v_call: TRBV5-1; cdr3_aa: CASSLPQNNEQFF; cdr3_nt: TGCGCCAGCAGCTTGCCACAGAACAATGAGCAGTTCTTC
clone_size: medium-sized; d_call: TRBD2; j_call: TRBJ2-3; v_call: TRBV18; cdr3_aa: CASSPPSGSRADTQYF; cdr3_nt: TGTGCCAGCTCTCCTCCTAGCGGGAGTCGAGCAGATACGCAGTATTTT
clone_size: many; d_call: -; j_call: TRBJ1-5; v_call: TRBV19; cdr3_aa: CASTPPQGKGNQPQHF; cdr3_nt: TGTGCCAGTACCCCCCCCCAGGGCAAGGGCAATCAGCCCCAGCATTTT
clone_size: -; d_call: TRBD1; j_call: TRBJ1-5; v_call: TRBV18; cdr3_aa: CASLTGEQPQHF; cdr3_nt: TGTGCCTCACTGACAGGGGAACAGCCCCAGCATTTT
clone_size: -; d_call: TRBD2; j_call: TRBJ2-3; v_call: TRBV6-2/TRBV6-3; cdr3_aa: CASRSPAGASDTQDF; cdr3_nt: TGTGCCAGCAGGTCGCCAGCGGGAGCCTCAGATACGCAGGATTTT
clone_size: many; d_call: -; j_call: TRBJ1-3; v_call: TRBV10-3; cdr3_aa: CAISDGLPSGNTIYF; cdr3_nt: TGTGCCATCAGTGATGGTCTGCCCTCTGGAAACACCATATATTTT
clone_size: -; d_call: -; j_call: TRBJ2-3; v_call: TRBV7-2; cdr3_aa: CASSHGRGLPDPQSF; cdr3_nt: TGTGCCAGCAGCCATGGCCGTGGTCTGCCAGATCCGCAGTCTTTT
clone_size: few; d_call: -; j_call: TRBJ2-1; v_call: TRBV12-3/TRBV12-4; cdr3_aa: CASSLDGSGNEQFF; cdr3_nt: TGTGCCAGCAGTTTAGACGGGAGTGGCAATGAGCAGTTCTTC
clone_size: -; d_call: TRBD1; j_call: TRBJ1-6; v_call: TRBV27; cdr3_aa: CASRPGQRTSPSNF; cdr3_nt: TGTGCCAGCAGACCGGGACAGAGAACTTCACCCAGCAACTTT
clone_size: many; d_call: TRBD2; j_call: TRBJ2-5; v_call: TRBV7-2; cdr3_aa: CASSLVAGVLETQYF; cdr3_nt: TGTGCCAGCAGCTTAGTTGCGGGAGTTCTAGAGACCCAGTACTTC
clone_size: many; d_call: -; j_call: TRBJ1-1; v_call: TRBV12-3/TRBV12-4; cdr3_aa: CASSWTAEAFF; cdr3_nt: TGTGCCAGCAGTTGGACTGCTGAAGCTTTCTTT
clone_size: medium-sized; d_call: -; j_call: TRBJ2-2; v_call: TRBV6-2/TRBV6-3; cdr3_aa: CASRPWTENTGELFF; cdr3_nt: TGTGCCAGCAGGCCCTGGACGGAGAACACCGGGGAGCTGTTTTTT
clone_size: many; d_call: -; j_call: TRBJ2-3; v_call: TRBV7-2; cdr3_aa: CASSLATDTQYF; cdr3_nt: TGTGCCAGCAGCTTAGCCACAGATACGCAGTATTTT
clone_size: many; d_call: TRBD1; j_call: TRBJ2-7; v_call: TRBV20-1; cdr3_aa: CSATRPGTGRGNYEQYF; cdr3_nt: TGCAGTGCTACTAGACCCGGGACAGGGCGAGGGAATTACGAGCAGTACTTC
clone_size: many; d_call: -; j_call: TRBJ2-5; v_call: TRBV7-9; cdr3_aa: CASRSVREGGVQETQYF; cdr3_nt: TGTGCCAGCCGTTCCGTTCGCGAGGGGGGCGTCCAAGAGACCCAGTACTTC
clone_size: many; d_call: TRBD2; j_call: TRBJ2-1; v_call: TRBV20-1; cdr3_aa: CSAPLAGGPDSQFF; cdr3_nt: TGCAGTGCTCCACTAGCGGGAGGGCCAGATTCCCAGTTCTTC
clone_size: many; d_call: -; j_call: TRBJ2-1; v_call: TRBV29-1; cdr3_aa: CSVEGQGLNEQFF; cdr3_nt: TGCAGCGTTGAGGGGCAGGGTTTAAATGAGCAGTTCTTC
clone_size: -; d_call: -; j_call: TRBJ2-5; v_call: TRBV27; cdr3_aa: CAGSSLKQPQETQYF; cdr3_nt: TGTGCCGGCAGTTCATTGAAACAGCCCCAAGAGACCCAGTACTTC
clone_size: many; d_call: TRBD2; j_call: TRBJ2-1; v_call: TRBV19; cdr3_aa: CASSATSGAWDEQFF; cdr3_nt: TGTGCCAGTAGTGCAACTAGCGGGGCCTGGGATGAGCAGTTCTTC
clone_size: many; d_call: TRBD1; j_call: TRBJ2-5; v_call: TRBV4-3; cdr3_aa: CASSQGTGRRETQYF; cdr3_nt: TGCGCCAGCAGCCAAGGGACAGGGAGGCGAGAGACCCAGTACTTC
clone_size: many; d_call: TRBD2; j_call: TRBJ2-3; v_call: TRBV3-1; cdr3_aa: CASSQGLSGADTQYF; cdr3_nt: TGTGCCAGCAGCCAAGGTTTGAGCGGGGCAGATACGCAGTATTTT
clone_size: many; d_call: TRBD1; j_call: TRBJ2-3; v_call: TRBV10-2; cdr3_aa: CASKGTGGTDTQYF; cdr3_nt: TGCGCCAGCAAAGGGACAGGGGGCACAGATACGCAGTATTTT
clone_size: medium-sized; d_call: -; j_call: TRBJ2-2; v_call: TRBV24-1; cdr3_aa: CATSDFGPNTGELFF; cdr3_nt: TGTGCCACCAGTGATTTCGGGCCAAACACCGGGGAGCTGTTTTTT